The entry that follows covers one TCR beta chain sequence. V shed 4 bases and J 8 bases; nucleotides not matched to a gene: 5. There are 13 residues in the CDR3. The germline gives CDR1 KGHDR, CDR2 SFDVKD. This sample was taken from a study of blood T cell repertoires in COVID-19. The wider study: Sites across the United States, Italy and Spain contributed samples from acute and convalescent COVID-19.

The repertoire was sequenced with immunoSEQ multiplex PCR; TCRdb's copy has only in-frame clones and lacks some. The sample lists 50,000 to 55,000 clones, about 83% seen once, with under 5% in the top ten. The chain couples TRBV24-1 to TRBJ1-2; 8 bases agree with TRBD1. The receptor's source is a man aged 45-60 years with acute or convalescent COVID-19. Material for sequencing was peripheral blood. The CDR3 sequence: CATSDDRGRGYTF. The DNA of the CDR3 is TGTGCCACCAGTGACGACAGGGGCCGGGGCTACACCTTC.